The 27 T cell receptor beta chains presented below share a single source sample, sequenced in a study of blood T cell repertoires in COVID-19. Measured with immunoSEQ multiplex PCR; TCRdb has only the in-frame clones, and not every one. The data hold around 230,000 clones, with around 88% observed a single time. Sequenced sample: PBMCs or T cells enriched from blood (not recorded which). The receptors stem from a woman aged 40 to 49 with acute COVID-19.

The chain couples TRBV29-1 to TRBJ2-3; no firm D call. The length of the CDR3 is 14 residues. Germline CDR1 reads SQVTM; CDR2 reads ANQGSEA. V was pared by 2 bases and J by 0 bases, with 9 bases between. CDR3 DNA sequence: TGCAGCGTTGAAACCGGTTTCAGCACAGATACGCAGTATTTT. Protein product: CSVETGFSTDTQYF.

The chain recombines TRBV7-2 with TRBJ1-2; unclear D gene. V was clipped by 1 base and J by 1 base, with 10 bases between them. This CDR3 comprises 15 residues. Germline lookup yields CDR1 SGHTA and CDR2 FQGNSA. CDR3 sequence reads: CASSLDQVNNYGYTF. For the CDR3, the DNA is TGTGCCAGCAGCTTAGATCAGGTGAATAACTATGGCTACACCTTC.

Concerning this clone itself: This specimen includes other DNA sequences encoding the same CDR3. The chain has TRBV5-1 and TRBJ1-1; 7 positions match TRBD1. In germline, CDR1 is SGHRS, CDR2 YFSETQ. This CDR3 has 13 amino acids. V trimming: 2 bases; J trimming: 3 bases; junction bases outside the gene matches: 1. The CDR3 protein is CASSLQGHTEAFF. As DNA, the CDR3 is TGCGCCAGCAGCTTACAGGGGCACACTGAAGCTTTCTTT.

The J gene is TRBJ2-2, the V gene TRBV5-4; the match to TRBD2 covers 12 bases. With 4 bases clipped from V and 1 base from J, the junction kept 5 bases outside the gene matches. CDR3 length equals 17 residues. Germline V gives CDR1 SGHNT, CDR2 YYREEE (reference sequence). The CDR3 is CASSRASGRGNTGELFF. CDR3 DNA: TGTGCCAGCAGCCGAGCTAGCGGGAGGGGGAACACCGGGGAGCTGTTTTTT.

The chain links TRBV4-2 to TRBJ1-2; D ambiguous. Germline V gene data show CDR1 as LGHNA and CDR2 as YNFKEQ. V shed 0 bases and J shed 4 bases, with 15 bases lying between them. This CDR3 has 16 amino acids. The DNA for the CDR3 is TGTGCCAGCAGCCAAGAATGGCGGGAGGCTGGCTATGGCTACACCTTC. As protein: CASSQEWREAGYGYTF.

The rearrangement uses TRBV2 and TRBJ1-6; maybe TRBD1 (6 bases). The CDR3 has 15 amino acids. The V gene lost 1 base and the J gene lost 7 bases, with 11 bases spanning the gap. Germline assignment: CDR1 SNHLY and CDR2 FYNNEI. CDR3 in DNA: TGTGCCAGCAGTGAAGGCGGCAGGGGAAATTCACCCCTCCACTTT. Its translation: CASSEGGRGNSPLHF.

This rearrangement joins TRBV6-5 to TRBJ2-1; 10 positions agree with TRBD2. Germline CDR1 MNHEY, CDR2 SVGAGI. The CDR3 extends over 15 amino acids. V shed 6 bases, J shed 3 bases, and the junction held 5 bases outside the gene matches. CDR3: CASRGSGGVYNEQFF. CDR3 in DNA: TGTGCCAGCAGGGGAAGCGGGGGGGTCTACAATGAGCAGTTCTTC.

The rearrangement uses TRBV7-2 and TRBJ2-3; D is possibly TRBD1 (5 bases). Germline V gene sequence: CDR1 SGHTA, CDR2 FQGNSA. CDR3 length: 15 residues. V lost 5 bases and J lost 2, with 14 bases in between. The CDR3 sequence: CASSAQASPTDTQYF. The CDR3 DNA sequence: TGTGCCAGCAGCGCACAGGCCTCGCCCACAGATACGCAGTATTTT. Together with reference TRBV7-2 and TRBJ2-3, the CDR3 gives the full variable domain: GAGVSQSPSNKVTEKGKDVELRCDPISGHTALYWYRQSLGQGLEFLIYFQGNSAPDKSGLPSDRFSAERTGGSVSTLTIQRTQQEDSAVYLCASSAQASPTDTQYFGPGTRLTVL.

V is TRBV7-8 and J is TRBJ1-3; 7 nucleotides match TRBD1. CDR1 SGHVS and CDR2 FQNEAQ come from the germline V gene. J gave up 0 bases and V 5 bases, and 4 bases lay outside the gene matches. The CDR3 covers 15 residues. The CDR3, as DNA: TGTGCCAGCAGCCGGGACAGCGTCTCTGGAAACACCATATATTTT. This gives the protein CASSRDSVSGNTIYF.

This clone was seen only once. The gene calls are TRBV10-3 and TRBJ2-5; tentative D call: TRBD1 (6 bases). CDR3 length: 15 amino acids. Germline CDR1 and CDR2: ENHRY and SYGVKD. Between the trimmed V and J ends, which lost 2 bases and 4 bases, there was a span of 14 bases. In DNA form, the CDR3 reads TGTGCCATCAGTGAGGGACCCCCCAGGGGAGAGACCCAGTACTTC. Translating gives CAISEGPPRGETQYF.

V gene TRBV27 combines with J gene TRBJ1-6; TRBD1 matches at 8 bases. Germline CDR1 MNHEY, CDR2 SMNVEV (reference sequence). The CDR3 contains 16 residues. V lost 0 bases to trimming and J lost 5 bases; unmatched junction nucleotides: 3. CDR3 in DNA: TGTGCCAGCAGTTTATCGGCGGGACAGGATAATTCACCCCTCCACTTT. Its translation is CASSLSAGQDNSPLHF.

The chain has TRBV7-9 and TRBJ1-1; 8 positions match TRBD1. V gave up 11 bases and J gave up 0 bases; unmatched junction bases: 5. In germline, CDR1 is SEHNR, CDR2 FQNEAQ (reference sequence). The CDR3 spans 13 residues. In nucleotides, the CDR3 is TGTGCCGGGGGACAGGATCTGAACACTGAAGCTTTCTTT. Residues: CAGGQDLNTEAFF.

The J gene is TRBJ2-7, the V gene TRBV28, with 10 bases fitting TRBD2. Germline V gene sequence: CDR1 MDHEN, CDR2 SYDVKM. CDR3 length: 15 residues. V was clipped by 6 bases and J by 4 bases; unmatched bases: 9. This CDR3 is CASSLRTSGGYEQYF. The CDR3 DNA sequence: TGTGCCAGCAGCCTTAGGACTAGCGGAGGTTACGAGCAGTACTTC.

The chain links TRBV5-4 to TRBJ1-1; 7 bases map to TRBD1. CDR3 length: 14 residues. Germline V gene sequence: CDR1 SGHNT, CDR2 YYREEE (reference sequence). V was clipped by 4 bases and J by 0 bases; unmatched bases: 3. In nucleotides, the CDR3 is TGTGCCAGCAGCGGAGGGGGCATGAACACTGAAGCTTTCTTT. It is translated as CASSGGGMNTEAFF. Drawing the rest from reference TRBV5-4 and TRBJ1-1, the complete variable domain is ETGVTQSPTHLIKTRGQQVTLRCSSQSGHNTVSWYQQALGQGPQFIFQYYREEENGRGNFPPRFSGLQFPNYSSELNVNALELDDSALYLCASSGGGMNTEAFFGQGTRLTVV.

The gene calls are TRBV7-2 and TRBJ1-3, with D possibly TRBD1 on 5 matching bases. The CDR3 spans 16 residues. Trimming left V 5 bases short and J 4 bases short, with 18 bases between. Germline V gives CDR1 SGHTA, CDR2 FQGNSA. The chain's CDR3 is CASSPAMGPLGNTIYF. CDR3 nucleotide sequence: TGTGCCAGCAGCCCGGCAATGGGGCCTTTGGGAAACACCATATATTTT.

The chain combines TRBV29-1 with TRBJ2-1; the D gene is possibly TRBD2 (6 bases). The CDR3 loop spans 14 amino acids. Trimming stripped 4 bases from V and 5 bases from J, with 15 bases between. The germline V gene has CDR1 SQVTM and CDR2 ANQGSEA. This CDR3 reads CSVAPEGTHNEQFF. CDR3 nucleotide sequence: TGCAGCGTTGCCCCGGAGGGGACCCACAATGAGCAGTTCTTC.

This clone has a single count. The chain joins TRBV6-5 to TRBJ2-3; 7 bases fit TRBD1. Germline CDR1 MNHEY, CDR2 SVGAGI. This CDR3 has 14 amino acids. With 5 bases clipped from V and 3 bases from J, the junction kept 5 bases outside the gene matches. CDR3 bases: TGTGCCAGCAGTCCAGGGGGATTAACAGATACGCAGTATTTT. Translation: CASSPGGLTDTQYF.

V and J are TRBV27 and TRBJ2-7, with 8 nucleotides matching TRBD1. The CDR3 sequence is 13 residues long. Germline V lookup: CDR1 MNHEY, CDR2 SMNVEV (reference sequence). V lost 9 bases to trimming and J lost 3 bases; unmatched junction nucleotides: 7. In nucleotides, the CDR3 is TGTGCCAGTGCTGTGGACAGGGACTACGAGCAGTACTTC. Its protein product is CASAVDRDYEQYF.

This clone occurred once. The V and J genes are TRBV29-1 and TRBJ1-1; D gene unclear. In germline, CDR1 is SQVTM, CDR2 ANQGSEA. This CDR3 is 14 amino acids long. The V and J ends lost 5 bases and 0 bases respectively, with 13 bases between them. CDR3 in DNA: TGCAGCGTTTACGGGGTGACCATGAACACTGAAGCTTTCTTT. Translation: CSVYGVTMNTEAFF. Based on the CDR3 plus reference TRBV29-1 and TRBJ1-1, the full variable domain is SAVISQKPSRDICQRGTSLTIQCQVDSQVTMMFWYRQQPGQSLTLIATANQGSEATYESGFVIDKFPISRPNLTFSTLTVSNMSPEDSSIYLCSVYGVTMNTEAFFGQGTRLTVV.

This clone was recorded a few times. The chain has TRBV11-2 and TRBJ2-7; D gene ambiguous. With 5 bases removed from V and 3 bases from J, the gap between germline ends came to 8 bases. The CDR3 length is 12 residues. Germline CDR1 and CDR2: SGHAT and FQNNGV. CDR3 nucleotide sequence: TGTGCCAGCAGCGCTGATAGCTACGAGCAGTACTTC. This translates into CASSADSYEQYF.

The genes are TRBV5-1 and TRBJ1-3; D call uncertain. Germline CDR1 and CDR2: SGHRS and YFSETQ. The CDR3 covers 15 residues. V lost 3 bases and J lost 0, with 10 bases in between. This chain's CDR3 is CASSSGIDSGNTIYF. The CDR3 bases are TGCGCCAGCAGCTCCGGGATTGACTCTGGAAACACCATATATTTT.

This clone was observed a single time. The chain has TRBV11-3 and TRBJ1-1; D may be TRBD1 (5 bases). Per the germline V gene, CDR1 is SGHNT and CDR2 is YENEEA. Trimming cost V 2 bases and J 3 bases, with 19 bases left between them. The CDR3 is 17 amino acids. The CDR3: CASSLPSECVGDTEAFF. The CDR3 bases are TGTGCCAGCAGCTTACCCTCCGAATGTGTAGGGGACACTGAAGCTTTCTTT.

The chain links TRBV5-1 to TRBJ2-2, with 10 bases matching TRBD2. V trimming: 0 bases; J trimming: 0 bases; junction bases outside the gene matches: 5. CDR1 and CDR2 from the germline V gene are SGHRS and YFSETQ. This CDR3 has 18 amino acids. The CDR3 sequence: CASSLAVSGRTNTGELFF. CDR3 nucleotides: TGCGCCAGCAGCTTGGCCGTTAGCGGGAGGACGAACACCGGGGAGCTGTTTTTT. The full variable domain, rest sourced from reference TRBV5-1 and TRBJ2-2, is KAGVTQTPRYLIKTRGQQVTLSCSPISGHRSVSWYQQTPGQGLQFLFEYFSETQRNKGNFPGRFSGRQFSNSRSEMNVSTLELGDSALYLCASSLAVSGRTNTGELFFGEGSRLTVL.

The chain uses TRBV10-2 and TRBJ2-1, with TRBD2 matching over 13 bases. The CDR3 has 18 amino acids. Per germline, CDR1 WSHSY and CDR2 SAAADI. V lost 3 bases and J lost 5; bases outside the gene matches: 10. The DNA for the CDR3 is TGCGCCAGCAGTGATCCCCAAGGACTAGCGGGAGTGGACAATGAGCAGTTCTTC. Protein product: CASSDPQGLAGVDNEQFF.

CDR3 sequence reads: CASRPQVLANTGELFF. The CDR3 coding sequence is TGTGCCAGCAGACCACAGGTTTTGGCGAACACCGGGGAGCTGTTTTTT. The V and J genes are TRBV25-1 and TRBJ2-2; tentatively, D is TRBD1 (5 bases). V lost 6 bases and J 0 bases, leaving 14 bases between the germline ends. Germline CDR1 is MGHDK and CDR2 is SYGVNS. There are 16 residues in the CDR3. Looking up the rest from reference TRBV25-1 and TRBJ2-2 gives the full variable domain: EADIYQTPRYLVIGTGKKITLECSQTMGHDKMYWYQQDPGMELHLIHYSYGVNSTEKGDLSSESTVSRIRTEHFPLTLESARPSHTSQYLCASRPQVLANTGELFFGEGSRLTVL.

The chain joins TRBV29-1 to TRBJ2-5; D gene unclear. Trimming left V 0 bases short and J 5 bases short, with 13 bases between. Germline CDR1 SQVTM, CDR2 ANQGSEA. This CDR3 is built from 14 residues. Here the CDR3 reads CSVEDSLGGETQYF. CDR3 nucleotide sequence: TGCAGCGTTGAAGATAGCCTAGGTGGGGAGACCCAGTACTTC.

The chain employs TRBV7-9 and TRBJ1-2; maybe TRBD1 (5 bases). CDR3 length equals 14 residues. V lost 2 bases and J 2 bases, leaving 9 bases between the germline ends. Germline V lookup: CDR1 SEHNR, CDR2 FQNEAQ (reference sequence). CDR3 loop: CASSLQGGNYGYTF. The CDR3 DNA sequence: TGTGCCAGCAGCTTACAGGGAGGGAACTATGGCTACACCTTC.